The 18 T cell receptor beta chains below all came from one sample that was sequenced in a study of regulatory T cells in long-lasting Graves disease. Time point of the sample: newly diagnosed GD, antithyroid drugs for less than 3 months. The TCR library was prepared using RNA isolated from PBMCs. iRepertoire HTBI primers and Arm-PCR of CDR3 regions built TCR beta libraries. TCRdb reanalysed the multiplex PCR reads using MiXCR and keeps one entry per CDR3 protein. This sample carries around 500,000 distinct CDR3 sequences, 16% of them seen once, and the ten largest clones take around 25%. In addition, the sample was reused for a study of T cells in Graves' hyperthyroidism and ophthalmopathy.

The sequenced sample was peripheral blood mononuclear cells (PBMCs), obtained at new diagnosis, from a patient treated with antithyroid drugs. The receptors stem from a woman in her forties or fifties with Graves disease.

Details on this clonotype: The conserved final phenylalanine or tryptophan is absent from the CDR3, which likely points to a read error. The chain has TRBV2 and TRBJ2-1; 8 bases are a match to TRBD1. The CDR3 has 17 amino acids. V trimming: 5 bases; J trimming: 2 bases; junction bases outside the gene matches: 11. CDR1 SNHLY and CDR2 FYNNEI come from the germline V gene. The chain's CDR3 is CASSRNTGGKTYNEQFS. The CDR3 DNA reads TGTGCCAGCAGTAGAAACACAGGGGGTAAAACCTACAATGAGCAGTTCTCC.

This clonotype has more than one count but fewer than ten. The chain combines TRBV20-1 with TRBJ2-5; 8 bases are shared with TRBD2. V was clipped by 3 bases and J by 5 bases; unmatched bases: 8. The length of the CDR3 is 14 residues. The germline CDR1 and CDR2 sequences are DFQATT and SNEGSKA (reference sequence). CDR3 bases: TGCAGTGCTAGCGGGGGGGCTCAATGGGAGACCCAGTACTTC. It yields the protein CSASGGAQWETQYF.

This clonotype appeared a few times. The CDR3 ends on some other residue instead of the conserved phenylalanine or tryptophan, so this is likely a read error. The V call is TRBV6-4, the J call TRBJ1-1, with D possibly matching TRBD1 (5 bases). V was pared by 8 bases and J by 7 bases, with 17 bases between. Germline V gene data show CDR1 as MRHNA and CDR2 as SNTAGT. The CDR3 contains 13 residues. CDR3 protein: CASQFGQGVEAFL. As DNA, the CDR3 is TGTGCCAGCCAATTCGGGCAGGGCGTTGAAGCTTTCCTT.

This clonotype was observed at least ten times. The CDR3 protein is CASTEVANYGYTF. The CDR3 nucleotides read TGTGCCAGCACAGAGGTCGCTAACTATGGCTACACCTTC. The chain has TRBV18 and TRBJ1-2; D unclear. Germline CDR1 reads KGHSH; CDR2 reads LQKENI. This CDR3 spans 13 amino acids. V lost 8 bases and J 0 bases, leaving 10 bases between the germline ends.

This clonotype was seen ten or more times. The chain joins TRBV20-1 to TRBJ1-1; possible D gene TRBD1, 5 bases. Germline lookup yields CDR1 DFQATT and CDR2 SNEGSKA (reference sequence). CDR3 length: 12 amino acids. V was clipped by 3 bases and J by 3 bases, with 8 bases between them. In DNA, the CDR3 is TGCAGTGCTAGGCAGGGCGACACTGAAGCTTTCTTT. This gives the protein CSARQGDTEAFF.

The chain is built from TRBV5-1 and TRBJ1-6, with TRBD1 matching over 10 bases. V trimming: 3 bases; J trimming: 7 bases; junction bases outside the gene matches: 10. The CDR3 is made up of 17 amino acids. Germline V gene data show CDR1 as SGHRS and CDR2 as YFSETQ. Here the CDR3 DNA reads TGCGCCAGCAGCTCAGCGGGTCGGGGACAGGGGAATTCACCCCTCCACTTT. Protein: CASSSAGRGQGNSPLHF.

CDR3 bases: TGTGCCAGCAGCTTAGCGGACCTGGCAGATACGCAGTATTTT. Its protein is CASSLADLADTQYF. This chain connects TRBV7-9 to TRBJ2-3; D gene ambiguous. Germline CDR1 is SEHNR and CDR2 is FQNEAQ (reference sequence). The CDR3 has 14 amino acids. Trimming removed 0 bases at V and 4 bases at J, with 8 bases between.

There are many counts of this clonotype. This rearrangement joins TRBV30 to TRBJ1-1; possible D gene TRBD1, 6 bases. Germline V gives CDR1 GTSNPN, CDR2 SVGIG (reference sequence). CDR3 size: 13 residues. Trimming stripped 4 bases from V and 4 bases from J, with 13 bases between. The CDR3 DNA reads TGTGCCTGGAACGGGGGGCCGGGCACTGAAGCTTTCTTT. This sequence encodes CAWNGGPGTEAFF.

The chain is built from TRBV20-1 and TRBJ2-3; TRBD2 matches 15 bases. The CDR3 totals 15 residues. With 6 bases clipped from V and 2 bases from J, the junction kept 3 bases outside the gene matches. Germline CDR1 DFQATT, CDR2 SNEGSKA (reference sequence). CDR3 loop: CSAGLAGGVTDTQYF. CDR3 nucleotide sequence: TGCAGTGCGGGACTAGCGGGGGGAGTCACAGATACGCAGTATTTT.

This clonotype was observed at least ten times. CDR3 sequence (DNA): TGTGCCAGCAGTTTGGGGGAGAACATGAACACTGAAGCTTTCTTT. This translates into CASSLGENMNTEAFF. The chain joins TRBV28 to TRBJ1-1, with a tentative D call TRBD1 (5 bases). From germline, CDR1 is MDHEN and CDR2 SYDVKM. The CDR3 consists of 15 residues. V was pared by 3 bases and J by 0 bases, with 11 bases between.

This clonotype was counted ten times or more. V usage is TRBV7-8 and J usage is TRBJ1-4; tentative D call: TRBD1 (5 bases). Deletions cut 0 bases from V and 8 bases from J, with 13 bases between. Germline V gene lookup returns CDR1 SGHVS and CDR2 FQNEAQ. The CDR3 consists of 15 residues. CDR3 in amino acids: CASSLASRVNEKLFF. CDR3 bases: TGTGCCAGCAGCTTAGCATCCAGGGTAAACGAAAAACTGTTTTTT.

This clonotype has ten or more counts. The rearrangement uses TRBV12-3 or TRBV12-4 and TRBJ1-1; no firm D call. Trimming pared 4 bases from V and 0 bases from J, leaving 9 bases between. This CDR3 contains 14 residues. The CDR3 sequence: CASSSLLMNTEAFF. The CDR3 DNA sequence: TGTGCCAGCAGTTCCCTACTAATGAACACTGAAGCTTTCTTT.

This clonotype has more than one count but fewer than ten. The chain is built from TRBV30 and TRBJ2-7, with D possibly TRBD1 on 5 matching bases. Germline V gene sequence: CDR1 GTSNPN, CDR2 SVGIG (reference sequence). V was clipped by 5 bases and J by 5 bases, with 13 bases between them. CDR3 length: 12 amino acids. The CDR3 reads CAWGPLRDEQYF. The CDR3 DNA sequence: TGTGCCTGGGGACCTCTCAGGGACGAGCAGTACTTC.

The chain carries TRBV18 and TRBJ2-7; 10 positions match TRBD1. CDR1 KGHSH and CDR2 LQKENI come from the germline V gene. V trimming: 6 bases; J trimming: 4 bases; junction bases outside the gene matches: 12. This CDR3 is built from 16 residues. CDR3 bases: TGTGCCAGCTCCGAGGCGGCGGGGACAGGGGCGTACGAGCAGTACTTC. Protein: CASSEAAGTGAYEQYF.

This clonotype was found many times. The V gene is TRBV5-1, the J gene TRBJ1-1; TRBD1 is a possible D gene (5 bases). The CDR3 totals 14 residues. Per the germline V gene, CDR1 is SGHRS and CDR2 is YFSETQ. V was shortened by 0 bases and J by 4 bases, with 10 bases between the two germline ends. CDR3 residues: CASSLERGITEAFF. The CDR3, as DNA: TGCGCCAGCAGCTTGGAAAGGGGAATCACTGAAGCTTTCTTT. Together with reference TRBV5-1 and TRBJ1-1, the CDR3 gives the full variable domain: KAGVTQTPRYLIKTRGQQVTLSCSPISGHRSVSWYQQTPGQGLQFLFEYFSETQRNKGNFPGRFSGRQFSNSRSEMNVSTLELGDSALYLCASSLERGITEAFFGQGTRLTVV.

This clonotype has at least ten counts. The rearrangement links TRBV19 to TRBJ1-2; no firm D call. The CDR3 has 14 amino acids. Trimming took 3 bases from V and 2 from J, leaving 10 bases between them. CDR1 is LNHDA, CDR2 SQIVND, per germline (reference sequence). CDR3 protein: CASSIKISNYGYTF. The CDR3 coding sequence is TGTGCCAGTAGTATCAAGATATCCAACTATGGCTACACCTTC.

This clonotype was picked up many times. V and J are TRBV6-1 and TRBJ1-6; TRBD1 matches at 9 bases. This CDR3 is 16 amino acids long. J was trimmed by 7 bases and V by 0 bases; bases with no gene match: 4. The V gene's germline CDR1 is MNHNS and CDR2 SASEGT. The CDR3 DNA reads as TGTGCCAGCAGTGAAGCGCAAGGGACAGGGAATTCACCCCTCCACTTT. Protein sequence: CASSEAQGTGNSPLHF.

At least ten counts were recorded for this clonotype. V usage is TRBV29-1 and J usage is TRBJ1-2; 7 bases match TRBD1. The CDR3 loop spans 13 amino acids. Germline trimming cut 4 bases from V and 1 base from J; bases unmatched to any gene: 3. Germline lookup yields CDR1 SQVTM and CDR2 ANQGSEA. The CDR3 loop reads CSVGQGYNYGYTF. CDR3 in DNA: TGCAGCGTTGGACAGGGCTATAACTATGGCTACACCTTC.